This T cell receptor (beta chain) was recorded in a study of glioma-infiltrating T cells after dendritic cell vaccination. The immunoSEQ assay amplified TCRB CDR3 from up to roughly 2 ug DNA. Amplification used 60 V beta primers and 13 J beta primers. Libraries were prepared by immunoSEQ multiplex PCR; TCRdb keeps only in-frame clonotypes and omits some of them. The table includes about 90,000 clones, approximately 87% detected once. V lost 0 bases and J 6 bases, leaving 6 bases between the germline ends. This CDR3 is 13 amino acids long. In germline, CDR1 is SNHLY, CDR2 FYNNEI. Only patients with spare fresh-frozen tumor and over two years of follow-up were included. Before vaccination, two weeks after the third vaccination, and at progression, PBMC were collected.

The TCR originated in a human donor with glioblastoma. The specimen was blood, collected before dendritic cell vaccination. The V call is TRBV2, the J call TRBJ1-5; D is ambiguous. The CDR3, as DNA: TGTGCCAGCAGTGAAGCGGTCGGTCAGCCCCAGCATTTT. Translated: CASSEAVGQPQHF.